This T cell receptor beta chain was recovered during a study of blood T cell repertoires in COVID-19. Those who participated ranged in age from roughly 18 to 95 years and resided in 20 to 30 US areas. As originally analysed: Using reference gene primer amplification, nucleated cell counts were estimated. The repertoire was sequenced with immunoSEQ multiplex PCR; TCRdb's copy has only in-frame clones and lacks some. The V and J calls and clone size were taken over from that table, and D and trimming were inferred from the DNA. The sample includes roughly 500,000 clones, around 87% seen only once; the top ten take 1.5% to 2%. This clone was detected only once. Sequences were obtained from PBMCs or T cells enriched from blood (not recorded which). The sequence derives from a woman in her forties who had recovered from COVID-19.

Here the CDR3 reads CASSLLGLAGGRTDTQYF. CDR3 coding DNA: TGTGCCAGCAGTTTACTAGGACTAGCGGGAGGTCGAACAGATACGCAGTATTTT. The chain has TRBV7-6 and TRBJ2-3, with TRBD2 identical over 14 bases. This CDR3 spans 18 amino acids. With 6 bases clipped from V and 3 bases from J, the junction kept 11 bases outside the gene matches. Germline assignment: CDR1 SGHVS and CDR2 FNYEAQ.